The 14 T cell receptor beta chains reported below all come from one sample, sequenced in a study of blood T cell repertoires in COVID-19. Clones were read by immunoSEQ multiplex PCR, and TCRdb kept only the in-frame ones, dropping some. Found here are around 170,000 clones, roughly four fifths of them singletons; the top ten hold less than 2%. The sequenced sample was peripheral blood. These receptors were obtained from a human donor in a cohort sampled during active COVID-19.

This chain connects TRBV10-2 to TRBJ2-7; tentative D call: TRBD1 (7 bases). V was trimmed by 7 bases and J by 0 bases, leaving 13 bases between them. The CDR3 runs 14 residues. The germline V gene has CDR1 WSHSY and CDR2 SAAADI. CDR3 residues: CASTPGGRSYEQYF. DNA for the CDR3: TGCGCCAGCACCCCAGGGGGGCGCTCCTACGAGCAGTACTTC.

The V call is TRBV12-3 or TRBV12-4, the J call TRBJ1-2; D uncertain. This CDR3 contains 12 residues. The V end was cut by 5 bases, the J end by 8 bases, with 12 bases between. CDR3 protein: CASSTRVAGYTF. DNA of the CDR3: TGTGCCAGCAGTACCCGGGTGGCGGGCTACACCTTC.

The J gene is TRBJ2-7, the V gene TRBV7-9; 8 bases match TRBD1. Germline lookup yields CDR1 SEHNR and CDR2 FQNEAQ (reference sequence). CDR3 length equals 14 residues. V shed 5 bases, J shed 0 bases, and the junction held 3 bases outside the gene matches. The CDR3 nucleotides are TGTGCCAGCAGCGGGACAGGTTCCTCCTACGAGCAGTACTTC. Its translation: CASSGTGSSYEQYF.

The CDR3 DNA is TGTGCCAGCTCACCTGGAGGGCTCACCTACGAGCAGTACTTC. The encoded protein is CASSPGGLTYEQYF. The rearrangement links TRBV18 to TRBJ2-7; tentatively, D is TRBD2 (6 bases). CDR3 length: 14 amino acids. The germline gives CDR1 KGHSH, CDR2 LQKENI. V was clipped by 3 bases and J by 2 bases, with 11 bases between them.

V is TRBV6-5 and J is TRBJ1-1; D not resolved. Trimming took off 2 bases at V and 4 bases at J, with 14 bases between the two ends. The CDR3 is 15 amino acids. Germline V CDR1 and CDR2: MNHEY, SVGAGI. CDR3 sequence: CASSYGGIRGTEAFF. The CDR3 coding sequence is TGTGCCAGCAGTTACGGCGGCATCCGAGGCACTGAAGCTTTCTTT.

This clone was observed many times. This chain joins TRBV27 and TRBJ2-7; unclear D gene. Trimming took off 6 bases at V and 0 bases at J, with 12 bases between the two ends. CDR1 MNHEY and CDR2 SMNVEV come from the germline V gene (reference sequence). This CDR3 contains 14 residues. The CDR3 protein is CASRVSVSSYEQYF. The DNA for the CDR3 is TGTGCCAGCAGGGTATCGGTTAGCTCCTACGAGCAGTACTTC.

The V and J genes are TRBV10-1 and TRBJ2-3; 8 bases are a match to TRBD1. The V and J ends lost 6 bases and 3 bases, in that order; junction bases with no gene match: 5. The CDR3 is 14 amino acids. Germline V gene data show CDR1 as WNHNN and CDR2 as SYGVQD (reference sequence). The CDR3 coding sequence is TGCGCCAGCAGCACAGGGGGTAGGACAGATACGCAGTATTTT. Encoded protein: CASSTGGRTDTQYF.

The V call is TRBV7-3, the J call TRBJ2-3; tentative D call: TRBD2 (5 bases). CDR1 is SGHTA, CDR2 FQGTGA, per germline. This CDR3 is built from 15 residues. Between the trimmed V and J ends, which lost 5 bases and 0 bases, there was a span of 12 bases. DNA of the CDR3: TGTGCCAGCAGCCCCGGTAGGGAGAGCACAGATACGCAGTATTTT. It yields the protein CASSPGRESTDTQYF.

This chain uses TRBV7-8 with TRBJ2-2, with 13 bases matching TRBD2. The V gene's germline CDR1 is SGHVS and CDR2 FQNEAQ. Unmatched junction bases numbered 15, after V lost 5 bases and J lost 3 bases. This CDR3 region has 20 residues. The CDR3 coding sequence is TGTGCCAGCAGCCAGCGGACTAGCGGGGGACGAGGTGAAGACACCGGGGAGCTGTTTTTT. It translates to CASSQRTSGGRGEDTGELFF.

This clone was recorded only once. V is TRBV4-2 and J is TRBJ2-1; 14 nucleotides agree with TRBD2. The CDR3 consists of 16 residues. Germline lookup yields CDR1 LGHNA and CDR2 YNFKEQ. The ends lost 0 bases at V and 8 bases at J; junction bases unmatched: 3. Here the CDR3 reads CASSQDWGLAGDEQFF. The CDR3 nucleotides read TGTGCCAGCAGCCAAGATTGGGGACTAGCGGGGGATGAGCAGTTCTTC.

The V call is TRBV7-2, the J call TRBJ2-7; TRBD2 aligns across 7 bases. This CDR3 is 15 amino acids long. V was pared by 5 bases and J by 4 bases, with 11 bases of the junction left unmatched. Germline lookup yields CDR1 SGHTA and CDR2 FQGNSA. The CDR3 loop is CASSRGAGVRYEQYF. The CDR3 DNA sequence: TGTGCCAGCAGCAGAGGGGCGGGAGTGAGGTACGAGCAGTACTTC.

The CDR3 DNA follows: TGTGCCAGCAGGGGACAGCAGACCTACGAGCAGTACTTC. This codes for CASRGQQTYEQYF. This chain uses TRBV12-3 or TRBV12-4 with TRBJ2-7; TRBD1 matches at 7 bases. Trimming took 6 bases from V and 2 from J; bases not matched to a gene: 4. CDR3 length equals 13 residues.

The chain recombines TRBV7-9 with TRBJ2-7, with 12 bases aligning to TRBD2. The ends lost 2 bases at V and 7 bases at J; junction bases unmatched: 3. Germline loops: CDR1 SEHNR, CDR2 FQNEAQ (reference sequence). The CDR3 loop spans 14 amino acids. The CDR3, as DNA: TGTGCCAGCAGCTTAACGGGACTAGCGGGTGAGCAGTACTTC. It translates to CASSLTGLAGEQYF.

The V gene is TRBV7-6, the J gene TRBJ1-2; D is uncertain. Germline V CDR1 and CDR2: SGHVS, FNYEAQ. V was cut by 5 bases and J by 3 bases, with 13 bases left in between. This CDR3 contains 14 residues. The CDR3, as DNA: TGTGCCAGCAGCCCCTCGGGGAGCTACTATGGCTACACCTTC. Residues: CASSPSGSYYGYTF.